A single T cell receptor beta chain is shown here with its context. TCRdb redid the calling of the PCR reads with MiXCR, one entry per CDR3 protein. The sample lists around 94,000 distinct CDR3 sequences, 51% occurring once. This specimen comes from a study of CDR3 diversity in severe acne. Germline CDR1 reads MGHDK; CDR2 reads SYGVNS. The CDR3 has 9 amino acids. V dropped 8 bases and J dropped 10 bases, with 6 bases sitting between them. The source material was blood. The chain has TRBV25-1 and TRBJ2-1; possibly TRBD1 or TRBD2 for D (5 bases each). The origin of this receptor is a male donor with acne. CDR3 DNA sequence: TGTGCCAGCGGGACCGAGCAGTTCTTC. It yields the protein CASGTEQFF. Full variable domain (outside the CDR3, taken from reference TRBV25-1 and TRBJ2-1): EADIYQTPRYLVIGTGKKITLECSQTMGHDKMYWYQQDPGMELHLIHYSYGVNSTEKGDLSSESTVSRIRTEHFPLTLESARPSHTSQYLCASGTEQFFGPGTRLTVL.